There are a few counts of the clone carrying this TCR beta chain. Antigen unknown. In germline, CDR1 is SNHLY, CDR2 FYNNEI. V lost 3 bases and J lost 4, with 9 bases in between. The CDR3 runs 14 residues. This sample is drawn from a study of cytomegalovirus exposure and HLA in healthy donors. Study-level points and caveats: Overall, roughly 160 TCR beta chains were annotated as cytomegalovirus-associated. TCR beta V segments were, for the most part, productive about 87% or about 30% of the time in an earlier analysis.

The PCR had 60 Vbeta and 13 Jbeta primers. The protocol was immunoSEQ multiplex PCR, while the TCRdb copy is restricted to in-frame clones and leaves out a portion. The sample lists about 180,000 clones; roughly four fifths were seen once. The rearrangement links TRBV2 to TRBJ1-4; D is unclear. Source material: PBMCs. This clonotype originated in a woman in her twenties or thirties in good health and CMV-seronegative. CDR3 in amino acids: CASSDMAGNEKLFF. DNA of the CDR3: TGTGCCAGCAGTGATATGGCGGGTAATGAAAAACTGTTTTTT. The full variable domain, with the rest looked up from reference TRBV2 and TRBJ1-4, is EPEVTQTPSHQVTQMGQEVILRCVPISNHLYFYWYRQILGQKVEFLVSFYNNEISEKSEIFDDQFSVERPDGSNFTLKIRSTKLEDSAMYFCASSDMAGNEKLFFGSGTQLSVL.